This T cell receptor beta chain was documented in a study of T cell responses to AZD1222 COVID-19 vaccine. General observations from the study: A mostly white British donor set with more females was recruited, and clonal diversity was possibly underestimated. Just a handful of AZD1222 recipients were seropositive at baseline.

A remark on this clone: Antigen unknown.

The CDR3 contains 14 residues. The data were produced by immunoSEQ multiplex PCR, yet TCRdb's version contains in-frame clones alone and is incomplete. The sample holds roughly 150,000 clones, approximately 90% seen once. This sequence originates from an adult who received the AZD1222 COVID-19 vaccine. V usage is TRBV12-2 and J usage is TRBJ1-5; the D call TRBD1 from the table was never checked on the DNA. TRBV12-2 is a listed pseudogene. The sequences come from peripheral blood, collected 28 days after the second AZD1222 dose. The CDR3 reads CASRNPQGGQPQHF. The CDR3 coding sequence is TGTGCAAGTCGCAACCCACAGGGTGGGCAGCCCCAGCATTTT.